This TCR beta chain stems from a study of radiotherapy plus CTLA-4 blockade in lung cancer. This CDR3 has 15 residues. With 7 bases removed from V and 10 bases from J, the gap between germline ends came to 21 bases. Germline V gives CDR1 SGDLS, CDR2 YYNGEE. Profiling relied on immunoSEQ multiplex PCR, and the TCRdb table lists in-frame clones only, not all of them. The sample holds tens of thousands of clones, about 80% seen once. This clone was seen only a few times. The gene calls are TRBV9 and TRBJ1-6; maybe TRBD1 (5 bases). The origin of this receptor is a human donor with non-small cell lung cancer who had stable disease on radiotherapy plus ipilimumab. This specimen consisted of peripheral blood, obtained from a patient treated with radiotherapy plus ipilimumab. In DNA form, the CDR3 reads TGTGCCAGCCAGGAGGGCAGAGGGGATTGGTCACCCCTCCACTTT. Encoded protein: CASQEGRGDWSPLHF.